This is a list of T cell receptor beta chains from one sample in a study of CD8+CD57+ T cells in acquired aplastic anemia. TCRdb recomputed calls from the reads with MiXCR, one row per CDR3 protein. The sample has roughly 120,000 distinct CDR3 sequences, 50% to 70% seen once. Sequencing was carried out using sorted CD4+, CD8+, or CD8+CD57+ T cells (not recorded which) from PBMCs. These receptors all come from a human donor with aplastic anemia. Both conserved end residues are part of each CDR3. D genes are given only for firm matches. Not all rows give a size; the values are once, few, many and, for expanded clones, a class.

TRBJ1-2,TRBV7-9,.,many,CASLGPPHEGYTF,TGTGCAAGCTTAGGGCCGCCGCATGAGGGCTACACCTTC
TRBJ2-6,TRBV5-4,.,.,CASSLWGAGANVLTF,TGTGCCAGCAGCTTGTGGGGGGCCGGGGCCAACGTCCTGACTTTC
TRBJ2-5,TRBV19,.,few,CASSVIGIQETQYF,TGTGCCAGTAGTGTAATAGGGATCCAAGAGACCCAGTACTTC
TRBJ1-2,TRBV20-1,TRBD1,once,CSARDLGTVYGYTF,TGCAGTGCTAGAGATCTAGGGACAGTCTATGGCTACACCTTC
TRBJ1-1,TRBV6-2/TRBV6-3,.,.,CASSYGAGRKNTEAFF,TGTGCCAGCAGTTACGGGGCAGGGCGAAAGAACACTGAAGCTTTCTTT
TRBJ2-7,TRBV27,.,.,CASSSEPRPFGEQYF,TGTGCCAGCAGTTCGGAGCCCAGACCCTTCGGGGAGCAGTACTTC
TRBJ2-5,TRBV20-1,TRBD2,.,CSASGRGLETQYF,TGCAGTGCTAGCGGGAGGGGTCTAGAGACCCAGTACTTC
TRBJ1-2,TRBV25-1,.,.,CASSVKEAGGYTF,TGTGCCAGCAGTGTCAAGGAGGCAGGCGGCTACACCTTC
TRBJ2-7,TRBV7-8,TRBD2,.,CASQRDLGEQYF,TGTGCCAGCCAGCGGGACCTCGGGGAGCAGTACTTC
TRBJ2-7,TRBV9,.,.,CASSATTGGLEQYF,TGTGCCAGCAGCGCGACCACGGGCGGACTCGAGCAGTACTTC
TRBJ2-1,TRBV9,.,.,CASSVAVGGWEQFF,TGTGCCAGCAGCGTAGCTGTGGGCGGGTGGGAGCAGTTCTTC
TRBJ2-3,TRBV20-1,.,many,CSGRSNWKGGTQYF,TGCAGTGGGAGATCGAACTGGAAAGGAGGTACGCAGTATTTT